What follows is one TCR beta chain and its context. The sample holds other DNA sequences that translate to the same CDR3. The trim removed 1 base at V and 2 bases at J, leaving 2 bases unmatched. The CDR3 has 14 amino acids. Germline CDR1 LNHDA, CDR2 SQIVND (reference sequence). PCR used 60 Vbeta primers and 13 Jbeta primers. Repertoires were generated with immunoSEQ multiplex PCR, while TCRdb's copy carries only in-frame clones and drops some. The sample includes about 90,000 clones, about 70% of them seen just once. This entry is derived from a study of cytomegalovirus exposure and HLA in healthy donors.

The TCR comes from a man under 40 in good health and CMV-seronegative. The J gene is TRBJ2-7, the V gene TRBV19; TRBD1 matches at 7 bases. Input material: PBMCs. The CDR3 reads CASSIGTGPYEQYF. In nucleotides, the CDR3 is TGTGCCAGTAGTATAGGGACAGGTCCCTACGAGCAGTACTTC.